Below, one TCR beta chain is given with its context. CDR3 length: 16 residues. The V gene lost 0 bases and the J gene lost 6 bases, with 12 bases spanning the gap. Germline V gene lookup returns CDR1 MNHEY and CDR2 SVGEGT. As handled by the study authors: The assay estimated nucleated cells by amplifying reference gene primers. The protocol was immunoSEQ multiplex PCR, while the TCRdb copy is restricted to in-frame clones and leaves out a portion. V, J and clone size reflect that table, while D and trimming were determined from the DNA. The table has approximately 90,000 clones, roughly four fifths seen once. The data belong to a study of blood T cell repertoires in COVID-19. About the study: The United States, Italy and Spain supplied acute and convalescent COVID-19 samples. T cells, B-cell-depleted T cells, or PBMCs supplied cDNA or gDNA.

This receptor was taken from a woman older than 75 with acute or convalescent COVID-19. The rearrangement joins TRBV6-2 or TRBV6-3 to TRBJ1-6; D call uncertain. Material for sequencing was peripheral blood. The DNA of the CDR3 is TGTGCCAGCAGTTACTCCCTCGGGTTGGTTAATTCACCCCTCCACTTT. Its protein product is CASSYSLGLVNSPLHF.